This TCR beta chain was sequenced for a study of blood T cell repertoires in COVID-19. Study summary: Both acute and convalescent COVID-19 samples were obtained from the United States, Italy and Spain. T cells, B-cell-depleted T cells, or PBMCs provided the cDNA or gDNA that served as material.

Per the original methods: Amplification of reference gene primers provided the estimated nucleated cell counts. The data were produced by immunoSEQ multiplex PCR, yet TCRdb's version contains in-frame clones alone and is incomplete. The V and J calls and the clone size are those of that table, but D and trimming were determined from the DNA. The sample records 97,000 or so clones, around four fifths being singletons. The CDR3 loop spans 12 amino acids. The germline CDR1 and CDR2 sequences are LGHDT and YNNKEL (reference sequence). With 4 bases clipped from V and 12 bases from J, the junction kept 5 bases outside the gene matches.

The specimen sequenced was peripheral blood. The V gene is TRBV3-1 (or the pseudogene TRBV3-2), the J gene TRBJ1-2; 10 nucleotides align to TRBD1. This TCR came from a man aged 65 to 85 with acute or convalescent COVID-19. The CDR3 DNA reads TGTGCCAGCAGCCTGGGCGGGACAGGGGACACCTTC. Protein sequence: CASSLGGTGDTF.